Each of the 30 T cell receptor beta chains below was sequenced from the same sample in a study of blood T cell repertoires in COVID-19. Using immunoSEQ multiplex PCR, the repertoire was profiled, and TCRdb retains in-frame clones only, with some absent. The table records roughly 230,000 clones, about 83% of them present only once. Sequencing was performed on peripheral blood. These receptors were taken from a man aged 40-55 years with active or convalescent COVID-19.

The J gene is TRBJ2-7, the V gene TRBV27, with a weak D call TRBD1 (5 bases). V lost 3 bases and J lost 5, with 11 bases in between. The CDR3 is 13 amino acids. CDR1 is MNHEY and CDR2 is SMNVEV in the germline V gene (reference sequence). The CDR3 nucleotides are TGTGCCAGCAGTTTTACATTCAGGGACGAGCAGTACTTC. Its protein is CASSFTFRDEQYF.

This chain joins TRBV3-1 (or the pseudogene TRBV3-2) and TRBJ2-5, with 8 bases identical to TRBD1. Germline CDR1 is LGHDT and CDR2 is YNNKEL (reference sequence). The CDR3 has 14 residues. After removal of 4 bases from V and 4 bases from J, the junction contained 5 bases not matched to a gene. The CDR3 DNA reads as TGTGCCAGCAGCCCCCAAACAGGGGGAGAGACCCAGTACTTC. Its protein product is CASSPQTGGETQYF.

The chain recombines TRBV30 with TRBJ2-3; TRBD2 matches 7 bases. CDR1 is GTSNPN, CDR2 SVGIG, per germline (reference sequence). The V and J ends lost 3 bases and 6 bases, in that order; junction bases with no gene match: 12. CDR3 size: 15 residues. CDR3 residues: CAWRSEAGPWDTQYF. The CDR3 DNA sequence: TGTGCCTGGAGGTCGGAAGCGGGACCGTGGGATACGCAGTATTTT.

This chain links TRBV14 with TRBJ2-7; weak D call: TRBD2 (5 bases). The V gene lost 0 bases and the J gene lost 6 bases, with 18 bases spanning the gap. This CDR3 has 16 residues. Germline V gene sequence: CDR1 SGHDN, CDR2 FVKESK. The CDR3 nucleotides are TGTGCCAGCAGCCAAGAAGAGGGCCTCGACACCACCGAGCAGTACTTC. This gives the protein CASSQEEGLDTTEQYF.

The chain uses TRBV28 and TRBJ2-6, with D possibly being TRBD1 (6 bases). CDR1 is MDHEN and CDR2 is SYDVKM in the germline V gene. CDR3 length equals 15 residues. V was pared by 5 bases and J by 0 bases, with 8 bases between. CDR3 nucleotide sequence: TGTGCCAGCAGTGGACAGACCTCTGGGGCCAACGTCCTGACTTTC. The encoded protein is CASSGQTSGANVLTF.

The V gene is TRBV27, the J gene TRBJ2-7; no definite D call. Germline CDR1 and CDR2: MNHEY and SMNVEV (reference sequence). This CDR3 comprises 14 residues. V was cut by 3 bases and J by 5 bases, with 14 bases left in between. For the CDR3, the DNA is TGTGCCAGCAGTTTGGCAGGCAAAACCAACGAGCAGTACTTC. This translates into CASSLAGKTNEQYF.

The gene calls are TRBV4-2 and TRBJ1-5; 10 nucleotides match TRBD1. The ends lost 1 base at V and 0 bases at J; junction bases unmatched: 9. Germline V CDR1 and CDR2: LGHNA, YNFKEQ. The CDR3 contains 19 residues. CDR3 residues: CASSQGDRGRGDSNQPQHF. In DNA form, the CDR3 reads TGTGCCAGCAGCCAAGGAGACAGGGGGCGCGGGGATAGCAATCAGCCCCAGCATTTT.

The chain combines TRBV12-3 or TRBV12-4 with TRBJ1-2; D gene ambiguous. The length of the CDR3 is 12 residues. The V end was cut by 10 bases, the J end by 4 bases, with 13 bases between. The CDR3 nucleotides read TGTGCCATCCAGTACAACCGCTATGGCTACACCTTC. It is translated as CAIQYNRYGYTF.

This chain links TRBV12-3 or TRBV12-4 with TRBJ1-1; a possible D gene is TRBD1 (5 bases). V lost 6 bases and J 6 bases, leaving 14 bases between the germline ends. The CDR3 spans 13 residues. Here the CDR3 reads CASRSDTSPEAFF. As DNA, the CDR3 is TGTGCCAGCAGGTCGGACACCTCGCCTGAAGCTTTCTTT.

The chain joins TRBV3-1 (or the pseudogene TRBV3-2) to TRBJ2-7; perhaps TRBD2 as D (6 bases). V lost 5 bases and J lost 2, with 16 bases in between. Germline CDR1 is LGHDT and CDR2 is YNNKEL (reference sequence). The CDR3 contains 15 residues. CDR3 sequence (DNA): TGTGCCAGCAGCTTCGACCTTCTAGCGACCTACGAGCAGTACTTC. Amino acids: CASSFDLLATYEQYF.

V is TRBV13 and J is TRBJ2-3; tentative D call: TRBD2 (7 bases). The CDR3 length is 16 residues. Trimming shortened V by 1 base and J by 6 bases, and 17 bases separated the two germline ends. Germline assignment: CDR1 PRHDT and CDR2 FYEKMQ (reference sequence). The CDR3 region is CASSLVTGGRVDTQYF. CDR3 nucleotides: TGTGCCAGCAGCTTAGTAACGGGGGGCCGGGTTGATACGCAGTATTTT. Variable domain in full (rest from reference TRBV13 and TRBJ2-3): AAGVIQSPRHLIKEKRETATLKCYPIPRHDTVYWYQQGPGQDPQFLISFYEKMQSDKGSIPDRFSAQQFSDYHSELNMSSLELGDSALYFCASSLVTGGRVDTQYFGPGTRLTVL.

The chain joins TRBV7-8 to TRBJ2-1; tentative D call: TRBD2 (7 bases). Trimming removed 3 bases at V and 2 bases at J, with 8 bases between. The length of the CDR3 is 14 residues. Germline V lookup: CDR1 SGHVS, CDR2 FQNEAQ. DNA of the CDR3: TGTGCCAGCAGCTTCGGGGGGCCCTACAATGAGCAGTTCTTC. It codes for CASSFGGPYNEQFF.

The CDR3 sequence: CAWSVLRVSGQGDSPLHF. The CDR3 nucleotides are TGTGCCTGGAGTGTACTCAGGGTATCGGGACAGGGGGATTCACCCCTCCACTTT. This chain connects TRBV30 to TRBJ1-6, with TRBD1 matching 11 bases. V lost 0 bases to trimming and J lost 8 bases; unmatched junction nucleotides: 12. The CDR3 is 18 amino acids. Germline CDR1 and CDR2: GTSNPN and SVGIG (reference sequence).

The chain joins TRBV5-4 to TRBJ1-6, with a tentative D call TRBD1 (6 bases). Trimming took off 2 bases at V and 3 bases at J, with 9 bases between the two ends. The germline CDR1 and CDR2 sequences are SGHNT and YYREEE (reference sequence). CDR3 size: 15 residues. The CDR3 here is CASSLSDSYNSPLHF. CDR3 DNA: TGTGCCAGCAGCTTATCGGACAGCTATAATTCACCCCTCCACTTT.

This clone appeared a few times. The rearrangement uses TRBV27 and TRBJ1-4; D may be TRBD1 (6 bases). The CDR3 length is 12 residues. Trimming removed 11 bases at V and 8 bases at J, with 15 bases between. Germline lookup yields CDR1 MNHEY and CDR2 SMNVEV (reference sequence). The CDR3 DNA reads TGTGCCGCAGGCCAGCAGGGGGAAAAACTGTTTTTT. It encodes CAAGQQGEKLFF.

The V call is TRBV2, the J call TRBJ1-2, with D maybe TRBD1 (6 bases). V shed 7 bases and J shed 8 bases, with 20 bases lying between them. The length of the CDR3 is 14 residues. Germline values: CDR1 SNHLY, CDR2 FYNNEI. CDR3 loop: CASTLSGDGVGYTF. Here the CDR3 DNA reads TGTGCCAGCACCCTGTCAGGGGATGGCGTAGGCTACACCTTC. Using reference TRBV2 and TRBJ1-2 for the parts outside the CDR3, the full variable domain is EPEVTQTPSHQVTQMGQEVILRCVPISNHLYFYWYRQILGQKVEFLVSFYNNEISEKSEIFDDQFSVERPDGSNFTLKIRSTKLEDSAMYFCASTLSGDGVGYTFGSGTRLTVV.

The gene calls are TRBV29-1 and TRBJ1-2; D remains ambiguous. The CDR3 extends over 13 amino acids. Germline V gene lookup returns CDR1 SQVTM and CDR2 ANQGSEA. V lost 2 bases and J lost 4, with 11 bases in between. The CDR3 region is CSVENSQGYGYTF. The CDR3 nucleotides read TGCAGCGTTGAAAACAGCCAAGGCTATGGCTACACCTTC.

This clone was detected only once. The V gene is TRBV3-1 (or the pseudogene TRBV3-2), the J gene TRBJ1-2, with 9 bases identical to TRBD1. The trim removed 4 bases at V and 5 bases at J, leaving 8 bases unmatched. Germline V lookup: CDR1 LGHDT, CDR2 YNNKEL (reference sequence). The CDR3 is 15 amino acids. CDR3 sequence reads: CASSPPLTGGYGYTF. The CDR3 nucleotides read TGTGCCAGCAGCCCTCCCTTGACAGGGGGGTATGGCTACACCTTC.

The chain recombines TRBV25-1 with TRBJ1-2; D may be TRBD1 (6 bases). V was clipped by 10 bases and J by 8 bases, with 23 bases between them. The CDR3 extends over 14 amino acids. The germline V gene encodes CDR1 MGHDK and CDR2 SYGVNS. The CDR3 is CATNKGELRGGYTF. The CDR3 DNA reads as TGTGCCACCAACAAGGGGGAACTTAGGGGAGGCTACACCTTC.

The J gene is TRBJ2-3, the V gene TRBV30; tentatively, D is TRBD2 (5 bases). Trimming took off 0 bases at V and 5 bases at J, with 18 bases between the two ends. The CDR3 has 16 residues. Germline CDR1 reads GTSNPN; CDR2 reads SVGIG (reference sequence). The DNA of the CDR3 is TGTGCCTGGAGTGTACTGCTGGGGATTCGGGAAGATACGCAGTATTTT. It is translated as CAWSVLLGIREDTQYF.

The chain couples TRBV3-1 (or the pseudogene TRBV3-2) to TRBJ2-7; D not certain. Germline V gene lookup returns CDR1 LGHDT and CDR2 YNNKEL (reference sequence). With 0 bases removed from V and 4 bases from J, the gap between germline ends came to 10 bases. CDR3 length: 14 residues. CDR3 in amino acids: CASSQEWPLYEQYF. The CDR3 coding sequence is TGTGCCAGCAGCCAAGAATGGCCGTTATACGAGCAGTACTTC.

V gene TRBV2 combines with J gene TRBJ2-3, with 14 bases that match TRBD2. After removal of 8 bases from V and 4 bases from J, the junction contained 8 bases not matched to a gene. Germline V gene lookup returns CDR1 SNHLY and CDR2 FYNNEI. There are 16 residues in the CDR3. The CDR3 sequence: CASLTGTSGGPDTQYF. In DNA, the CDR3 is TGTGCCAGCCTCACCGGGACTAGCGGGGGACCAGATACGCAGTATTTT.

The chain recombines TRBV19 with TRBJ2-3; 10 bases fit TRBD2. With 6 bases clipped from V and 2 bases from J, the junction kept 5 bases outside the gene matches. The CDR3 consists of 15 residues. Germline values: CDR1 LNHDA, CDR2 SQIVND (reference sequence). CDR3 DNA sequence: TGTGCCAGTAGGTCTAGCGGGGGCTACACAGATACGCAGTATTTT. As protein: CASRSSGGYTDTQYF.

CDR3 in DNA: TGTGCCAGCAGTACACTAGCGGGACTCACCGGGGAGCTGTTTTTT. Translation gives CASSTLAGLTGELFF. V is TRBV7-2 and J is TRBJ2-2; 10 bases match TRBD2. The CDR3 extends over 15 amino acids. Germline V lookup: CDR1 SGHTA, CDR2 FQGNSA. Losses at the gene ends were 6 bases for V and 4 bases for J; bases not matched to a gene: 5.

DNA of the CDR3: TGTGCCAGCAGTTACTCGGGGGGGGGCGGCACAGATACGCAGTATTTT. This codes for CASSYSGGGGTDTQYF. The V gene is TRBV6-6, the J gene TRBJ2-3, with TRBD2 as a possible D gene (7 bases). The V gene lost 0 bases and the J gene lost 1 base, with 11 bases spanning the gap. The CDR3 totals 16 residues. CDR1 is MNHNY and CDR2 is SVGAGI in the germline V gene (reference sequence).

This sequence joins TRBV19 and TRBJ2-1, with 9 bases matching TRBD2. The CDR3 extends over 15 amino acids. V trimming: 6 bases; J trimming: 7 bases; junction bases outside the gene matches: 10. Germline CDR1 LNHDA, CDR2 SQIVND (reference sequence). In DNA, the CDR3 is TGTGCCAGTAGAAGTGGCCTAGCGGGATTAAATGAGCAGTTCTTC. Residues: CASRSGLAGLNEQFF.

CDR3 loop: CASSLASSYEQYF. CDR3 coding DNA: TGTGCCAGCAGCTTGGCCTCCTCCTACGAGCAGTACTTC. This chain uses TRBV5-6 with TRBJ2-7, with D unresolved. With 0 bases removed from V and 0 bases from J, the gap between germline ends came to 4 bases. Germline loops: CDR1 SGHDT, CDR2 YYEEEE. CDR3 length equals 13 residues.

This clone came up a few times. The chain has TRBV11-3 and TRBJ2-1, with 11 bases identical to TRBD2. Germline CDR1 and CDR2: SGHNT and YENEEA. Trimming at V came to 3 bases and at J to 2 bases, leaving 3 bases not matched to a gene. The CDR3 is 16 residues long. CDR3 DNA sequence: TGTGCCAGCAGCTTTGGACTAGCGGGTCCCTACAATGAGCAGTTCTTC. Translated, it gives CASSFGLAGPYNEQFF.

This chain uses TRBV11-2 with TRBJ1-1; D is unresolved. This CDR3 spans 14 amino acids. Trimming left V 5 bases short and J 1 base short, with 11 bases between. Per germline, CDR1 SGHAT and CDR2 FQNNGV. The CDR3 region is CASSTPESNTEAFF. The DNA of the CDR3 is TGTGCCAGCAGCACCCCGGAGTCGAACACTGAAGCTTTCTTT. The full variable domain, completed using reference TRBV11-2 and TRBJ1-1, is EAGVAQSPRYKIIEKRQSVAFWCNPISGHATLYWYQQILGQGPKLLIQFQNNGVVDDSQLPKDRFSAERLKGVDSTLKIQPAKLEDSAVYLCASSTPESNTEAFFGQGTRLTVV.

This chain uses TRBV6-1 with TRBJ2-5; D possibly corresponds to TRBD2 (5 bases). The CDR3 sequence is 15 residues long. V was clipped by 2 bases and J by 2 bases, with 12 bases between them. CDR1 is MNHNS and CDR2 is SASEGT in the germline V gene. The CDR3 here is CASSEMSGGQETQYF. The DNA for the CDR3 is TGTGCCAGCAGTGAAATGAGCGGCGGTCAAGAGACCCAGTACTTC.